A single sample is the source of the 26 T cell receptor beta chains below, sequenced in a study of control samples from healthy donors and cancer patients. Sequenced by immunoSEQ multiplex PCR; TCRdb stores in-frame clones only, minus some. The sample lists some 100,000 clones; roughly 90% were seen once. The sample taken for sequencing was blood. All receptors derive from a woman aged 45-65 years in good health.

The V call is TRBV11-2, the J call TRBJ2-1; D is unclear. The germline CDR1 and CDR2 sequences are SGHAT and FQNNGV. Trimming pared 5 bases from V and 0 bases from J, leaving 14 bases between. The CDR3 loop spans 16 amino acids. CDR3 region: CASSPRTGSSYNEQFF. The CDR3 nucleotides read TGTGCCAGCAGCCCCCGGACGGGTAGCTCCTACAATGAGCAGTTCTTC.

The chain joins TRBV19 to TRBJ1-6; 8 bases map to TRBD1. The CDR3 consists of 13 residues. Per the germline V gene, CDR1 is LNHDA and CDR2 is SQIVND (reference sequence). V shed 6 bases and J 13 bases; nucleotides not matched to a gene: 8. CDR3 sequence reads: CASRIWGTGPLHF. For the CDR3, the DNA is TGTGCCAGTAGGATTTGGGGGACAGGCCCCCTCCACTTT.

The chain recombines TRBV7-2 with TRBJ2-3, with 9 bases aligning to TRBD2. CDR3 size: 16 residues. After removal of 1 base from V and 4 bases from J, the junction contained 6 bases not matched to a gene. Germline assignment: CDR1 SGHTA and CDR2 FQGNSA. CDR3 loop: CASSLESSGVADTQYF. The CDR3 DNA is TGTGCCAGCAGCTTAGAGTCTAGCGGGGTTGCAGATACGCAGTATTTT.

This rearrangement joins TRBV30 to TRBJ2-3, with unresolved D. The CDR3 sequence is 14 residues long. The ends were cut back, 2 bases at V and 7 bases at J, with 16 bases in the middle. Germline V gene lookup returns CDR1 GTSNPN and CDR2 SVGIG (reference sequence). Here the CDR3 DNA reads TGTGCCTGGAGTAGAGGTGTGACTCTCAATACGCAGTATTTT. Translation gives CAWSRGVTLNTQYF.

The DNA for the CDR3 is TGTGCCAGCAGCCGATCTCGGGGGTCCCCACTCACAGATACGCAGTATTTT. Residues: CASSRSRGSPLTDTQYF. The genes are TRBV14 and TRBJ2-3, with a weak D call TRBD2 (6 bases). This CDR3 is 17 amino acids long. With 4 bases removed from V and 2 bases from J, the gap between germline ends came to 19 bases. The germline CDR1 and CDR2 sequences are SGHDN and FVKESK.

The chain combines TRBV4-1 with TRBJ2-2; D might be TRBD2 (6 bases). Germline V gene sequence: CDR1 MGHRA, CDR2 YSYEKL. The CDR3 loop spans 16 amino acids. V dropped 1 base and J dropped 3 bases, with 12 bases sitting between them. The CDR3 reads CASSQGRGTDTGELFF. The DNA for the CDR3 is TGCGCCAGCAGCCAAGGGCGGGGTACGGACACCGGGGAGCTGTTTTTT.

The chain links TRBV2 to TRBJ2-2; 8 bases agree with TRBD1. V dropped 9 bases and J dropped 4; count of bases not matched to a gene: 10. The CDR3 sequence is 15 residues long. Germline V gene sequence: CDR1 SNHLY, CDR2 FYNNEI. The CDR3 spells CARGGQGPSTGELFF. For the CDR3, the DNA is TGTGCCAGGGGCGGACAGGGTCCGAGCACCGGGGAGCTGTTTTTT. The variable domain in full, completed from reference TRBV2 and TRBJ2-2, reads EPEVTQTPSHQVTQMGQEVILRCVPISNHLYFYWYRQILGQKVEFLVSFYNNEISEKSEIFDDQFSVERPDGSNFTLKIRSTKLEDSAMYFCARGGQGPSTGELFFGEGSRLTVL.

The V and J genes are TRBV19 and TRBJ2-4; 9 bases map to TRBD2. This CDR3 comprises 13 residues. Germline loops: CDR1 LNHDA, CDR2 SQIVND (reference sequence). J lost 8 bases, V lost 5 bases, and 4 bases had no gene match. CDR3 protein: CASSLAGEDIQYF. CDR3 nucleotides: TGTGCCAGTAGTTTAGCGGGAGAGGACATTCAGTACTTC.

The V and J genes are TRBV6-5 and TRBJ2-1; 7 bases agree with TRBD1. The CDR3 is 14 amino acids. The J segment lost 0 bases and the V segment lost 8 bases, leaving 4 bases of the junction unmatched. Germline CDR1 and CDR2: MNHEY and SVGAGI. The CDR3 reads CASGTEFSYNEQFF. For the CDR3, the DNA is TGTGCCAGCGGGACAGAGTTCTCCTACAATGAGCAGTTCTTC.

This CDR3 is CASSPRTSGAPSYEQYF. CDR3 coding DNA: TGTGCCAGCAGCCCGAGAACTAGCGGCGCCCCAAGCTACGAGCAGTACTTC. The J gene is TRBJ2-7, the V gene TRBV13; 8 bases match TRBD2. Per germline, CDR1 PRHDT and CDR2 FYEKMQ (reference sequence). The CDR3 extends over 17 amino acids. Unmatched junction bases numbered 15, after V lost 5 bases and J lost 3 bases.

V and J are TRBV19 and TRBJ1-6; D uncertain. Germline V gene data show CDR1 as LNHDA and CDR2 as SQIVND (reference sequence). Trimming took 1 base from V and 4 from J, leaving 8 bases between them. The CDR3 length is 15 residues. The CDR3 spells CASSIGAAYNSPLHF. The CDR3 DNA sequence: TGTGCCAGTAGTATAGGGGCCGCTTATAATTCACCCCTCCACTTT.

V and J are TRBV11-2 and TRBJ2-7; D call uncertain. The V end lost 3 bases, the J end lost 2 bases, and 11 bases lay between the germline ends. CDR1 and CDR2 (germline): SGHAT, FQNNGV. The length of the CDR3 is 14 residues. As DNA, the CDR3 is TGTGCCAGCAGCTTCTCTTTCGGCCCCTACGAGCAGTACGTC. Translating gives CASSFSFGPYEQYV.

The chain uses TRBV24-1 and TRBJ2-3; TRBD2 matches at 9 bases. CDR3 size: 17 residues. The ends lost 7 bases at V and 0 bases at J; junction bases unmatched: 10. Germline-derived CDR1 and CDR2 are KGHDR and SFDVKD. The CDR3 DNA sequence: TGTGCCACCAGCGGGGGGTGGCGGGAGGGAAGCACAGATACGCAGTATTTT. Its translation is CATSGGWREGSTDTQYF.

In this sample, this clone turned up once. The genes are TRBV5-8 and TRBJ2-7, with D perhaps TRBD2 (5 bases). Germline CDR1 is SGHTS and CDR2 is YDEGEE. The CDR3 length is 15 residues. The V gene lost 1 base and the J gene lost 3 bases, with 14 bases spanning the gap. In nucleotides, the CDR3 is TGTGCCAGCAGCTTGTGGGGTTCCGGGGACTACGAGCAGTACTTC. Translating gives CASSLWGSGDYEQYF.

The CDR3 DNA follows: TGTGCCAGCAGCTGGGGGCTAGACACTGAAGCTTTCTTT. It yields the protein CASSWGLDTEAFF. This rearrangement joins TRBV7-3 to TRBJ1-1; D is possibly TRBD1 (6 bases). This CDR3 region has 13 residues. The germline V and J ends were trimmed by 4 bases and 3 bases, with 9 bases remaining between them. Germline V gene sequence: CDR1 SGHTA, CDR2 FQGTGA.

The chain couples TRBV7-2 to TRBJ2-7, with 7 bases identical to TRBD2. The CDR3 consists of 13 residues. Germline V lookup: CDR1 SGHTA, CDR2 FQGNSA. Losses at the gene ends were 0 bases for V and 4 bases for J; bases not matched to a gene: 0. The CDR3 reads CASSLAGRYEQYV. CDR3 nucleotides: TGTGCCAGCAGCTTAGCCGGGAGGTACGAGCAGTACGTC.

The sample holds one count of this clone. The CDR3 nucleotides are TGTGCCAGCTTTGTTGGAGGAGCTAATGAAAAACTGTTTTTT. It encodes CASFVGGANEKLFF. The V call is TRBV6-5, the J call TRBJ1-4; D is uncertain. With 8 bases removed from V and 3 bases from J, the gap between germline ends came to 13 bases. This CDR3 has 14 amino acids. From germline, CDR1 is MNHEY and CDR2 SVGAGI.

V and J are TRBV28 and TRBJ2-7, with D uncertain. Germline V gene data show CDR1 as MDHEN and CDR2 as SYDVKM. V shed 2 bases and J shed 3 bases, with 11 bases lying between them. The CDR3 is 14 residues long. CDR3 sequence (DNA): TGTGCCAGCAGTTTAACTTCCGTTTTCTACGAGCAGTACGTC. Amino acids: CASSLTSVFYEQYV.

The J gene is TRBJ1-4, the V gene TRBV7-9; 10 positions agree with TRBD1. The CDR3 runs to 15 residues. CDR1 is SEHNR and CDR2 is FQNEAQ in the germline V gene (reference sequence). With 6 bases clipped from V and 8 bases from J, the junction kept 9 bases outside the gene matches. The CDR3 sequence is CASRPPGQGMEKLFF. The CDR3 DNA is TGTGCCAGCAGGCCACCGGGACAGGGGATGGAAAAACTGTTTTTT.

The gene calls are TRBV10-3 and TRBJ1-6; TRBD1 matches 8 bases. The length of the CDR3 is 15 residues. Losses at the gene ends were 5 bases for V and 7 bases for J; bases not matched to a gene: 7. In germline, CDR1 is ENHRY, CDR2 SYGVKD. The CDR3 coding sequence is TGTGCCATCAGTCTCACAGGGGGTCAAAATTCACCCCTCCACTTT. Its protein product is CAISLTGGQNSPLHF.

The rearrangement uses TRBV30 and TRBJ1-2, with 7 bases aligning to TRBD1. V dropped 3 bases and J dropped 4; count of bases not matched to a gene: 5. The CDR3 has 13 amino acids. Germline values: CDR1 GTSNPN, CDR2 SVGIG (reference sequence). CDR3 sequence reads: CAWSEQGPYGYTF. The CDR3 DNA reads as TGTGCCTGGAGCGAACAGGGGCCCTATGGCTACACCTTC.

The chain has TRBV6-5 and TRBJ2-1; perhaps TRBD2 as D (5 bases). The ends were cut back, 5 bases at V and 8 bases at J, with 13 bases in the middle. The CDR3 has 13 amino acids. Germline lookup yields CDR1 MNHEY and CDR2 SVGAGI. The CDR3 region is CASSHPRGDEQFF. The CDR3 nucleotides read TGTGCCAGCAGTCATCCCCGGGGAGATGAGCAGTTCTTC.

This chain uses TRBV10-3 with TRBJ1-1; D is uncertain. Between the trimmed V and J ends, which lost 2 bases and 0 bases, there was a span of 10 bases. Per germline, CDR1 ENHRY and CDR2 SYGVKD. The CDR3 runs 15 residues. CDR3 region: CAISENLMMNTEAFF. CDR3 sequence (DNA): TGTGCCATCAGTGAGAACCTGATGATGAACACTGAAGCTTTCTTT.

CDR3 coding DNA: TGTGCCAGCTCAGCCGGGACAGGGGCGAAAGGAGGCTACACCTTC. Translating gives CASSAGTGAKGGYTF. The J gene is TRBJ1-2, the V gene TRBV18, with 10 bases that match TRBD1. The CDR3 runs to 15 residues. J was trimmed by 8 bases and V by 5 bases; bases with no gene match: 11. Germline-derived CDR1 and CDR2 are KGHSH and LQKENI. Together with reference TRBV18 and TRBJ1-2, the CDR3 gives the full variable domain: NAGVMQNPRHLVRRRGQEARLRCSPMKGHSHVYWYRQLPEEGLKFMVYLQKENIIDESGMPKERFSAEFPKEGPSILRIQQVVRGDSAAYFCASSAGTGAKGGYTFGSGTRLTVV.

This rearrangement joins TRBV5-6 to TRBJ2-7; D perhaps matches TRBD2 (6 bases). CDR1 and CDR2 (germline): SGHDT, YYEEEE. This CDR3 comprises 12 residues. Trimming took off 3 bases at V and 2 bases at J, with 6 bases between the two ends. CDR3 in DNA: TGTGCCAGCAGCTCGGGGGCCTACGAGCAGTACGTC. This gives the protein CASSSGAYEQYV.

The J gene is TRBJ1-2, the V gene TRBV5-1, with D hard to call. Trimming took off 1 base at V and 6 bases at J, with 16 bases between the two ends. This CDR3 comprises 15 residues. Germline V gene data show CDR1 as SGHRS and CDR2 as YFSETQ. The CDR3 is CASSLNLLPPHGYTF. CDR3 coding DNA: TGCGCCAGCAGCTTGAATTTACTTCCGCCACATGGCTACACCTTC. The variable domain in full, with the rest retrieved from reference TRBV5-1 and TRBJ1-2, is KAGVTQTPRYLIKTRGQQVTLSCSPISGHRSVSWYQQTPGQGLQFLFEYFSETQRNKGNFPGRFSGRQFSNSRSEMNVSTLELGDSALYLCASSLNLLPPHGYTFGSGTRLTVV.